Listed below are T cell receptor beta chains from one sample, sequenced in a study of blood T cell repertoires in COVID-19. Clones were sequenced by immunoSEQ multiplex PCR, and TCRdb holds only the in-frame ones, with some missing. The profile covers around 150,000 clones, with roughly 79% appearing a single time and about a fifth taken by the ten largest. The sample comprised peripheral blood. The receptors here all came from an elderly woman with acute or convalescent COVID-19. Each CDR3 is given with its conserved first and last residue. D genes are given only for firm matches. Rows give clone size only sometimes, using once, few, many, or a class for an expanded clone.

CASSLVGDDNGYTF | TGCGCCAGCAGCTTGGTAGGGGATGATAATGGCTACACCTTC | TRBJ1-2 | NA | TRBV5-1 | NA
CASSPMGASGSSGAGSYNEQFF | TGTGCCAGCAGCCCGATGGGGGCTAGCGGGAGCTCAGGCGCGGGCTCCTACAATGAGCAGTTCTTC | TRBJ2-1 | NA | TRBV4-2 | TRBD2
CASSLVAGGGEQYF | TGTGCCAGCAGCTTAGTTGCGGGAGGGGGCGAGCAGTACTTC | TRBJ2-7 | NA | TRBV11-3 | TRBD2
CASLQGGRMNTEAFF | TGTGCCAGCCTCCAGGGAGGGAGAATGAACACTGAAGCTTTCTTT | TRBJ1-1 | NA | TRBV28 | NA
CASSPAGLTLPRSGNTIYF | TGTGCCAGTAGTCCAGCGGGACTCACCTTACCGAGGAGTGGAAACACCATATATTTT | TRBJ1-3 | NA | TRBV19 | NA
CASSDGTSSLTDTQYF | TGTGCCAGCAGCGACGGGACTTCGTCTCTCACAGATACGCAGTATTTT | TRBJ2-3 | NA | TRBV5-4 | NA
CASSPDRYNSPLHF | TGTGCCAGCAGCCCAGACCGGTATAATTCACCCCTCCACTTT | TRBJ1-6 | few | TRBV14 | NA
CASSSTSGSNYEQFF | TGCGCCAGCAGCTCGACTAGCGGGAGTAACTATGAGCAGTTCTTC | TRBJ2-1 | NA | TRBV5-1 | TRBD2
CAWSPQGVEQYF | TGTGCCTGGAGTCCCCAGGGGGTTGAGCAGTACTTC | TRBJ2-7 | NA | TRBV30 | TRBD1
CASSYQGLAGNEQFF | TGTGCCAGCAGTTACCAGGGACTAGCGGGCAATGAGCAGTTCTTC | TRBJ2-1 | NA | TRBV6-5 | TRBD2
CASSRASGHEQFF | TGTGCCAGTAGTCGGGCTAGCGGGCACGAGCAGTTCTTC | TRBJ2-1 | NA | TRBV19 | TRBD2
CASRFGRMNTEAFF | TGTGCAAGTCGCTTCGGCAGGATGAACACTGAAGCTTTCTTT | TRBJ1-1 | NA | TRBV12-2 | NA
CASSLRLLGTGSYEQYF | TGCGCCAGCAGCTTGAGACTTCTCGGGACAGGCTCCTACGAGCAGTACTTC | TRBJ2-7 | NA | TRBV5-1 | TRBD1
CASSPHPDRNTEAFF | TGTGCCAGCAGCCCCCACCCGGACAGGAACACTGAAGCTTTCTTT | TRBJ1-1 | NA | TRBV9 | NA
CASSTTSYEQYF | TGTGCCAGCAGCACTACCTCCTACGAGCAGTACTTC | TRBJ2-7 | NA | TRBV5-4 | NA
CASSHGTSGSRDTQYF | TGTGCCAGCAGTCACGGGACTAGCGGGAGTAGGGATACGCAGTATTTT | TRBJ2-3 | NA | TRBV28 | TRBD2
CASSRQGNTEAFF | TGCGCCAGCAGCCGACAGGGGAACACTGAAGCTTTCTTT | TRBJ1-1 | NA | TRBV4-1 | TRBD1
CASSLDRADTQYF | TGCGCCAGCAGCTTGGACAGGGCAGATACGCAGTATTTT | TRBJ2-3 | NA | TRBV5-1 | NA
CASSPLPQAASVEQYF | TGCGCCAGCAGCCCTCTTCCGCAGGCCGCCTCAGTCGAGCAGTACTTC | TRBJ2-7 | NA | TRBV5-1 | NA
CSVLGQGSYEQYF | TGCAGCGTTCTTGGACAGGGATCCTACGAGCAGTACTTC | TRBJ2-7 | NA | TRBV29-1 | TRBD1
CASSGGQGLTREQYF | TGTGCCAGCTCAGGGGGACAGGGGTTGACGCGGGAGCAGTACTTC | TRBJ2-7 | NA | TRBV18 | TRBD1
CASSPGRPGEGELFF | TGTGCCAGCAGCCCCGGACGGCCAGGGGAGGGGGAGCTGTTTTTT | TRBJ2-2 | once | TRBV5-4 | NA
CASRPLAGADTQYF | TGTGCCAGTAGACCACTAGCGGGAGCAGATACGCAGTATTTT | TRBJ2-3 | NA | TRBV19 | TRBD2
CASSYEYRGVYEQYF | TGTGCCAGCAGTTACGAGTATCGGGGTGTCTACGAGCAGTACTTC | TRBJ2-7 | NA | TRBV6-2/TRBV6-3 | NA
CASSLAGDSNYGYTF | TGTGCCAGCAGCTTGGCGGGGGACAGTAACTATGGCTACACCTTC | TRBJ1-2 | NA | TRBV5-4 | TRBD1
CASSYYGSYEQYF | TGTGCCAGCAGTTACTACGGCTCCTACGAGCAGTACTTC | TRBJ2-7 | NA | TRBV6-2/TRBV6-3 | NA
CASRSLAGVYNEQFF | TGTGCCAGCAGATCTCTAGCGGGTGTATACAATGAGCAGTTCTTC | TRBJ2-1 | NA | TRBV2 | TRBD2
CASSLAGDTEAFF | TGCGCCAGCAGCTTGGCCGGGGACACTGAAGCTTTCTTT | TRBJ1-1 | NA | TRBV5-1 | NA
CASVRDSRIQAEQFF | TGTGCCAGCGTCCGGGACAGTCGAATCCAAGCTGAGCAGTTCTTC | TRBJ2-1 | few | TRBV19 | TRBD1
CASSDGDLYGYTF | TGTGCCAGCAGTGACGGAGATCTCTATGGCTACACCTTC | TRBJ1-2 | NA | TRBV2 | NA
CATSGGQGNYGYTF | TGTGCCACCAGTGGGGGACAGGGAAACTATGGCTACACCTTC | TRBJ1-2 | NA | TRBV24-1 | TRBD1
CSVRTSGRGEQFF | TGCAGCGTTAGGACTAGCGGGAGGGGGGAGCAGTTCTTC | TRBJ2-1 | few | TRBV29-1 | TRBD2
CASSDFSGQGSYEQYF | TGTGCCAGCAGTGACTTCTCTGGACAGGGATCCTACGAGCAGTACTTC | TRBJ2-7 | NA | TRBV25-1 | TRBD1
CASSPGRGNTEAFF | TGTGCCAGCAGCCCGGGTAGGGGGAACACTGAAGCTTTCTTT | TRBJ1-1 | few | TRBV21-1 | NA
CASSGGTLEGGYTF | TGCGCCAGCAGCGGGGGGACCTTAGAGGGAGGCTACACCTTC | TRBJ1-2 | NA | TRBV5-1 | NA
CAGTRDSGANVLTF | TGTGCCGGTACGAGGGATTCCGGGGCCAACGTCCTGACTTTC | TRBJ2-6 | NA | TRBV6-5 | NA
CASSQRPGYTEAFF | TGTGCCAGTAGTCAGAGGCCAGGGTACACTGAAGCTTTCTTT | TRBJ1-1 | NA | TRBV19 | NA
CSASHSYGYTF | TGCAGTGCTAGTCACAGCTATGGCTACACCTTC | TRBJ1-2 | NA | TRBV20-1 | NA
CASSSTLTGGRNGYTF | TGTGCCAGCAGTTCCACGCTGACAGGGGGACGGAACGGCTACACCTTC | TRBJ1-2 | NA | TRBV6-5 | TRBD1
CASSVVGQAVTDTQYF | TGTGCCAGCAGCGTAGTAGGACAGGCGGTCACAGATACGCAGTATTTT | TRBJ2-3 | NA | TRBV9 | TRBD1
CASSPQGSAPLHF | TGTGCCAGTAGTCCACAGGGGTCCGCACCCCTCCACTTT | TRBJ1-6 | once | TRBV19 | TRBD1
CASSSTGGSYEQYF | TGTGCCAGTAGTAGCACAGGGGGCTCCTACGAGCAGTACTTC | TRBJ2-7 | NA | TRBV19 | TRBD1
CASSLLGQGANGYTF | TGTGCCAGCAGTTTACTAGGACAGGGGGCAAATGGCTACACCTTC | TRBJ1-2 | NA | TRBV27 | TRBD1
CASIPGPPGQPNTEAFF | TGTGCCAGCATCCCAGGCCCCCCGGGACAGCCGAACACTGAAGCTTTCTTT | TRBJ1-1 | NA | TRBV5-6 | TRBD1
CASSISDTQYF | TGTGCCAGTAGTATCTCAGATACGCAGTATTTT | TRBJ2-3 | NA | TRBV19 | NA
CASSFAKRYEQYF | TGTGCCAGCAGCTTCGCGAAGAGATACGAGCAGTACTTC | TRBJ2-7 | NA | TRBV5-8 | NA
CSVEIIGQFQETQYF | TGCAGCGTTGAGATTATAGGACAGTTTCAAGAGACCCAGTACTTC | TRBJ2-5 | NA | TRBV29-1 | NA
CASSQEREGNEQFF | TGCGCCAGCAGCCAAGAGCGGGAGGGGAATGAGCAGTTCTTC | TRBJ2-1 | NA | TRBV4-1 | TRBD2
CASSLAVSGRSYEQYF | TGTGCCAGCAGCTTAGCGGTAAGCGGGAGGTCCTACGAGCAGTACTTC | TRBJ2-7 | NA | TRBV7-9 | TRBD2
CASSSGQGYEQYF | TGTGCCAGCAGCTCGGGACAGGGGTACGAGCAGTACTTC | TRBJ2-7 | NA | TRBV11-3 | TRBD1
CASSQDLIGQGNTEAFF | TGTGCCAGCAGCCAAGATTTAATCGGGCAGGGGAACACTGAAGCTTTCTTT | TRBJ1-1 | few | TRBV4-2 | NA
CASSPTSGTGETQYF | TGTGCCAGCAGCCCGACTAGCGGGACGGGAGAGACCCAGTACTTC | TRBJ2-5 | NA | TRBV11-2 | TRBD2
CAWGASAYEQYF | TGTGCCTGGGGGGCTAGCGCCTACGAGCAGTACTTC | TRBJ2-7 | NA | TRBV30 | NA
CASSWDRANYGYTF | TGCGCCAGCAGCTGGGACAGGGCCAACTATGGCTACACCTTC | TRBJ1-2 | NA | TRBV5-1 | TRBD1